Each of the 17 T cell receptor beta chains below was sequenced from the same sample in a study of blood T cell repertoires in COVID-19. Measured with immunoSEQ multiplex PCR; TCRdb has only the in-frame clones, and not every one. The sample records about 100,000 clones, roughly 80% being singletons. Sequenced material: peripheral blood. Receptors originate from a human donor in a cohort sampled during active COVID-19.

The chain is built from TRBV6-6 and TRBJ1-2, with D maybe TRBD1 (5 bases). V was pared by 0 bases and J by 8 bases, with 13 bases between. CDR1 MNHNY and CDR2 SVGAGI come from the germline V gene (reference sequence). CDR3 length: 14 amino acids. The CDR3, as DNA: TGTGCCAGCAGTTACTCAGGGGCACGCGGAGGCTACACCTTC. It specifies CASSYSGARGGYTF.

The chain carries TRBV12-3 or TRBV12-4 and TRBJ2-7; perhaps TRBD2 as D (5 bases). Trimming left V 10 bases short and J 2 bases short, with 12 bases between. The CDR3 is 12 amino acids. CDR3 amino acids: CATGRGAYEQYF. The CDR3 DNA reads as TGTGCCACCGGCCGGGGAGCCTACGAGCAGTACTTC.

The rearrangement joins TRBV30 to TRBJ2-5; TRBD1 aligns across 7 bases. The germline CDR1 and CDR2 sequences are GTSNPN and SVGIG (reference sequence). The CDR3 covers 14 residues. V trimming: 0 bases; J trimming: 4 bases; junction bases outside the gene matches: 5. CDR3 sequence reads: CAWSVGAGGETQYF. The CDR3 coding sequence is TGTGCCTGGAGTGTAGGGGCAGGGGGAGAGACCCAGTACTTC. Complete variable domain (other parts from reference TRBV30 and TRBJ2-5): SQTIHQWPATLVQPVGSPLSLECTVEGTSNPNLYWYRQAAGRGLQLLFYSVGIGQISSEVPQNLSASRPQDRQFILSSKKLLLSDSGFYLCAWSVGAGGETQYFGPGTRLLVL.

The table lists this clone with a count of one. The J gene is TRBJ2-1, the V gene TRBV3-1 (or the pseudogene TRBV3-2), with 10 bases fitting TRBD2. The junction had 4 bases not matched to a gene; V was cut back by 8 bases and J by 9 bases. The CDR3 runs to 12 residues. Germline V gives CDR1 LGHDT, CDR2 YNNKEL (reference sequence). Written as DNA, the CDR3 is TGTGCCAGCTCAAGACTAGCGGGTGAGCAGTTCTTC. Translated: CASSRLAGEQFF.

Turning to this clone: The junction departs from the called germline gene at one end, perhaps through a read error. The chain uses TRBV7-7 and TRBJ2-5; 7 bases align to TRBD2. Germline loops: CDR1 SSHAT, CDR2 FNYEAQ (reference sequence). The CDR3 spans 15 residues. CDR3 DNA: TGTGCTAGCAGCCCCCAGGGCGGGGGCCAAGAGACCCAGTACTTC. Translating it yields CASSPQGGGQETQYF.

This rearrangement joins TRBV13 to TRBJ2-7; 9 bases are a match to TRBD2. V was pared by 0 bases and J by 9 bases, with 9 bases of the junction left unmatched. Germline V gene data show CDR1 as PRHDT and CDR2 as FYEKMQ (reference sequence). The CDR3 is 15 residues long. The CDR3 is CASSLGRAGGHGQYF. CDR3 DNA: TGTGCCAGCAGCTTAGGGCGAGCGGGGGGCCACGGGCAGTACTTC.

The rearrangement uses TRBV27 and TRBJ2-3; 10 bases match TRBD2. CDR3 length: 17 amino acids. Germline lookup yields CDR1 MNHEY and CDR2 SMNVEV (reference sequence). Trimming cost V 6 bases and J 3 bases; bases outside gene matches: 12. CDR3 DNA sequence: TGTGCCAGCAGCCCTCCAGGGGCAGCGGGGGGGACAGATACGCAGTATTTT. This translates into CASSPPGAAGGTDTQYF.

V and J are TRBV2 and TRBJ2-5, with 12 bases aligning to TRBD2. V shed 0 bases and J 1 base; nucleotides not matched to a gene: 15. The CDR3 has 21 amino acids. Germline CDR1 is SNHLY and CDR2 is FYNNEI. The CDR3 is CASSEACKATSGSDTQETQYF. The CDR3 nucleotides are TGTGCCAGCAGTGAAGCATGTAAGGCGACTAGCGGGAGCGATACCCAAGAGACCCAGTACTTC.

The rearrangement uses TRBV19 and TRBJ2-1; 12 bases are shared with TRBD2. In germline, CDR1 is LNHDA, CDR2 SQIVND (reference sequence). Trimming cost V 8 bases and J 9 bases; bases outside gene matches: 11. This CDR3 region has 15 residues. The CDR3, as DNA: TGTGCCAGTCAGAAAATGACTAGCGGGAGCTCTGAGCAGTTCTTC. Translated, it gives CASQKMTSGSSEQFF.

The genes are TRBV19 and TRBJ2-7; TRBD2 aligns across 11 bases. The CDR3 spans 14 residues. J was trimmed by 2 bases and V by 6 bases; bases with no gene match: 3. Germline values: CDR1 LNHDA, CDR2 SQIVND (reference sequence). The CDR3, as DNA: TGTGCCAGTAGGACGACTAGCGGGACCTACGAGCAGTACTTC. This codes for CASRTTSGTYEQYF.

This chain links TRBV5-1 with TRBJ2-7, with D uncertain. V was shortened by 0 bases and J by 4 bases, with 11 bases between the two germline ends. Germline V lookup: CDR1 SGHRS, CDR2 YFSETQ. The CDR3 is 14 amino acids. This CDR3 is CASSLVRSPYEQYF. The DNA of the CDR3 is TGCGCCAGCAGCTTGGTTAGGAGCCCTTACGAGCAGTACTTC.

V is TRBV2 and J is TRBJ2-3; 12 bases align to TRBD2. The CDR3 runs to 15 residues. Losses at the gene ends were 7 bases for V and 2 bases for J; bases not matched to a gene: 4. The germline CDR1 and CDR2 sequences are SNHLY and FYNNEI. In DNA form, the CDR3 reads TGTGCCAGCACCTGGACTAGCGGGGACACAGATACGCAGTATTTT. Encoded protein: CASTWTSGDTDTQYF.

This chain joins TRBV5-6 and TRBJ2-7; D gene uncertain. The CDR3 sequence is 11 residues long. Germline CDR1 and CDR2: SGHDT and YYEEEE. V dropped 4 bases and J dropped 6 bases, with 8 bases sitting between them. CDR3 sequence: CASSAGFEQYF. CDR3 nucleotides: TGTGCCAGCAGCGCAGGTTTCGAGCAGTACTTC.

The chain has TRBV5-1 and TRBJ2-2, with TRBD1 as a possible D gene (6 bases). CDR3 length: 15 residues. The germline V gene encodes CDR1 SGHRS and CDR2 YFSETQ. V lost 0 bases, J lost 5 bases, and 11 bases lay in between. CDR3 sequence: CASSLAATGTGELFF. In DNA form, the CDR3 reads TGCGCCAGCAGCTTGGCCGCTACAGGGACCGGGGAGCTGTTTTTT.

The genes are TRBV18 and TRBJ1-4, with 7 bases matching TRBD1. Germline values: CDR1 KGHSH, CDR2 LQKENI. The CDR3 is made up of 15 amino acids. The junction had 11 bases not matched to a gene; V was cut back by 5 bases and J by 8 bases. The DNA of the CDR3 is TGTGCCAGCTCAAATTCCAGGGGGGCACCGGAAAAACTGTTTTTT. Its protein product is CASSNSRGAPEKLFF.

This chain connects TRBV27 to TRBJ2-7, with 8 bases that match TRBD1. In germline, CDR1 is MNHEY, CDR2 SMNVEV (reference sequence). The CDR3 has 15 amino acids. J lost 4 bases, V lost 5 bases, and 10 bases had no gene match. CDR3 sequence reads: CASSGGQAGRYEQYF. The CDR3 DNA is TGTGCCAGCAGTGGGGGACAGGCCGGACGTTACGAGCAGTACTTC.

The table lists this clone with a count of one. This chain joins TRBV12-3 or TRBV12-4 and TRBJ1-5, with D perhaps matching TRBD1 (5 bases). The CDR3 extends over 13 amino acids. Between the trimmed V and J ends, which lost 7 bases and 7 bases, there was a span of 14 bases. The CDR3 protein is CASTAGLQQPQHF. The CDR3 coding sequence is TGTGCCAGCACAGCAGGGTTACAACAGCCCCAGCATTTT.